This TCR beta chain derives from a study of cytomegalovirus exposure and HLA in healthy donors. About the study: Findings of an earlier analysis included over 95 million unique TCR beta sequences from roughly 200 million T cells. Points from the study as a whole: Analysis performed later showed TCR beta chains linked to HLA being more clonally expanded than equally common others. Later findings reportedly placed an Asian-associated ancestry cluster below the 666-donor mean for N-insertions.

Regarding donors, all were healthy bone marrow donors. The germline CDR1 and CDR2 sequences are SQVTM and ANQGSEA. After removal of 7 bases from V and 6 bases from J, the junction contained 8 bases not matched to a gene. The CDR3 runs to 14 residues. PCR amplification relied on 60 Vbeta primers (plus 13 Jbeta primers). Method: immunoSEQ multiplex PCR; TCRdb's copy keeps in-frame clones and lacks some. The sample yields some 160,000 clones, roughly 9.4% seen once. As concerns this clone: Its cognate antigen is unknown.

The sequence derives from a male donor in good health and CMV-seronegative. The chain combines TRBV29-1 with TRBJ2-1; 11 bases are shared with TRBD2. The material sequenced was PBMCs. The CDR3: CSGDLAGGSNEQFF. The CDR3 nucleotides are TGCAGCGGGGACCTAGCGGGGGGTTCCAATGAGCAGTTCTTC.